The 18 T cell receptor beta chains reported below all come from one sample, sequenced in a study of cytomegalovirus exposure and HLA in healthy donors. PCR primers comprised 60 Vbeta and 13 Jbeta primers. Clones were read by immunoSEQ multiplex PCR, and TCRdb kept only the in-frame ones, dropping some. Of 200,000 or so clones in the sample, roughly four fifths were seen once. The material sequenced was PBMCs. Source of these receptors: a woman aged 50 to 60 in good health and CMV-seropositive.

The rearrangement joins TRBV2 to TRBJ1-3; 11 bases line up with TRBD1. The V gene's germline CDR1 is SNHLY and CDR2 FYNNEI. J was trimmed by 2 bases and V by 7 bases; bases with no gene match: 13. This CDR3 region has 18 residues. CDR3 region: CASTTPGQGVATGNTIYF. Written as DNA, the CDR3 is TGTGCCAGCACCACTCCGGGACAGGGGGTTGCTACTGGAAACACCATATATTTT. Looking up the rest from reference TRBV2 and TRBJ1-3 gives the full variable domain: EPEVTQTPSHQVTQMGQEVILRCVPISNHLYFYWYRQILGQKVEFLVSFYNNEISEKSEIFDDQFSVERPDGSNFTLKIRSTKLEDSAMYFCASTTPGQGVATGNTIYFGEGSWLTVV.

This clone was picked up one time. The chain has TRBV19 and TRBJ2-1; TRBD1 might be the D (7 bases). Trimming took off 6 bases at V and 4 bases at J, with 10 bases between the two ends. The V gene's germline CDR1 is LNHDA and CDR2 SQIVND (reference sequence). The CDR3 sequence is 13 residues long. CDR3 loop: CASRGGQYNEQFF. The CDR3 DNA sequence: TGTGCCAGTAGGGGGGGACAGTACAATGAGCAGTTCTTC.

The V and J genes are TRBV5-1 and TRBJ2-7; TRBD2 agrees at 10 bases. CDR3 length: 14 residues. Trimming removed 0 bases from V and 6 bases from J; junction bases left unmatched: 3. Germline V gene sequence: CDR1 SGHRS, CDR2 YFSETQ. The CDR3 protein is CASSLAASGGEQYF. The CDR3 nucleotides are TGCGCCAGCAGCTTGGCCGCTAGCGGGGGCGAGCAGTACTTC.

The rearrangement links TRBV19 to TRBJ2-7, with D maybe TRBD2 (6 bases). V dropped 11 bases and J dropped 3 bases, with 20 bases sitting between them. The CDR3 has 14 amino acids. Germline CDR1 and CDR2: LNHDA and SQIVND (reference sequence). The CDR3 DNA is TGTGCCCCCCCCGGGGGAGAACGGAGCTACGAGCAGTACTTC. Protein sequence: CAPPGGERSYEQYF.

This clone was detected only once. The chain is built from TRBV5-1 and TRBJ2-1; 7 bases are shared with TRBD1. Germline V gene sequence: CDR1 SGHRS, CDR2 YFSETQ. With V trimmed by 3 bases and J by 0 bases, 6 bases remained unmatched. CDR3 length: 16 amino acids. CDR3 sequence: CASSSQGTPSYNEQFF. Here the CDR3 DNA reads TGCGCCAGCAGCTCACAGGGGACCCCCTCCTACAATGAGCAGTTCTTC.

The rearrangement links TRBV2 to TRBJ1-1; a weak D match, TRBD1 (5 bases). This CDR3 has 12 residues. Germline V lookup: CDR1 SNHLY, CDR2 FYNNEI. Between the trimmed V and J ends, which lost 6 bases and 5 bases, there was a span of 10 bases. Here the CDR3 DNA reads TGTGCCAGCAGGGAGGGGCGGACTGAAGCTTTCTTT. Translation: CASREGRTEAFF.

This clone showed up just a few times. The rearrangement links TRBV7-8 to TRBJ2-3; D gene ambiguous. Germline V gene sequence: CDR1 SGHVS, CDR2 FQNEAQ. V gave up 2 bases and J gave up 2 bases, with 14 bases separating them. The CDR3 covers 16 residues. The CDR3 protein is CASSLKLVLNTDTQYF. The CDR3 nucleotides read TGTGCCAGCAGCTTAAAGCTAGTCCTAAACACAGATACGCAGTATTTT.

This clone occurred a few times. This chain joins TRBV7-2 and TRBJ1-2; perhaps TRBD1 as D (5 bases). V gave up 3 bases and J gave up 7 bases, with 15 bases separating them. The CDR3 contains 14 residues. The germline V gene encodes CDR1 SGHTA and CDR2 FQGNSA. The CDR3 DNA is TGTGCCAGCAGCTTGAGTTCACCCAGGGCTGGCTACACCTTC. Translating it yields CASSLSSPRAGYTF. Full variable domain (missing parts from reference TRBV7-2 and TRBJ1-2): GAGVSQSPSNKVTEKGKDVELRCDPISGHTALYWYRQSLGQGLEFLIYFQGNSAPDKSGLPSDRFSAERTGGSVSTLTIQRTQQEDSAVYLCASSLSSPRAGYTFGSGTRLTVV.

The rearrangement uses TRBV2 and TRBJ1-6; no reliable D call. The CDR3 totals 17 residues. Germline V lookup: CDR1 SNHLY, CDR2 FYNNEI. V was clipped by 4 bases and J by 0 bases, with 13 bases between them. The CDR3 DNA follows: TGTGCCAGCAGTGTGAGGTCCGTTGGCTCCTATAATTCACCCCTCCACTTT. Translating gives CASSVRSVGSYNSPLHF.

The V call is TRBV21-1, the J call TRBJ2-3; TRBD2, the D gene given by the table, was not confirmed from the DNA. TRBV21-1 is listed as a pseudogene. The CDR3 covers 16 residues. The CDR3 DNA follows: TGTGCCAGCAGCACCCCCGGGGATAGCGGGACTGATACGCAGTATTTT. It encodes CASSTPGDSGTDTQYF.

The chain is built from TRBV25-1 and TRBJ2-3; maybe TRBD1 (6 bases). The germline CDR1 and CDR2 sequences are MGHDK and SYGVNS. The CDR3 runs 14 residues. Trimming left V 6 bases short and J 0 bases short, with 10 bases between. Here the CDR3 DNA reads TGTGCCAGCAGCCCGGGACAAAGCACAGATACGCAGTATTTT. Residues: CASSPGQSTDTQYF. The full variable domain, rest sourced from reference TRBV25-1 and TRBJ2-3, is EADIYQTPRYLVIGTGKKITLECSQTMGHDKMYWYQQDPGMELHLIHYSYGVNSTEKGDLSSESTVSRIRTEHFPLTLESARPSHTSQYLCASSPGQSTDTQYFGPGTRLTVL.

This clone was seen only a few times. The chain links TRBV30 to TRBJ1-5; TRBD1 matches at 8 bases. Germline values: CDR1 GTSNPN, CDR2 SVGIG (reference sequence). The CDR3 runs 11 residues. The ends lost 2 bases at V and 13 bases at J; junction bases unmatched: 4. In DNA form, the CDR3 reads TGTGCCTGGAGTACCGGGACAGGTCAGCATTTT. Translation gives CAWSTGTGQHF. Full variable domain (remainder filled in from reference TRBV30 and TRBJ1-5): SQTIHQWPATLVQPVGSPLSLECTVEGTSNPNLYWYRQAAGRGLQLLFYSVGIGQISSEVPQNLSASRPQDRQFILSSKKLLLSDSGFYLCAWSTGTGQHFGDGTRLSIL.

CDR3 loop: CASSIGNSGGYTF. CDR3 nucleotide sequence: TGTGCCAGTAGTATAGGAAACAGCGGTGGCTACACCTTC. The chain has TRBV19 and TRBJ1-2; unclear D gene. Between the trimmed V and J ends, which lost 1 base and 7 bases, there was a span of 10 bases. The germline gives CDR1 LNHDA, CDR2 SQIVND (reference sequence). This CDR3 contains 13 residues.

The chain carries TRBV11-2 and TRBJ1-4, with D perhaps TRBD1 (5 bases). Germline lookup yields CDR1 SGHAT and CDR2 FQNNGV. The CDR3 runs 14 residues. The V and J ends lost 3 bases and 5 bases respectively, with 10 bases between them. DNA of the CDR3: TGTGCCAGCAGCTTCGGACACGGGAATGAAAAACTGTTTTTT. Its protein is CASSFGHGNEKLFF.

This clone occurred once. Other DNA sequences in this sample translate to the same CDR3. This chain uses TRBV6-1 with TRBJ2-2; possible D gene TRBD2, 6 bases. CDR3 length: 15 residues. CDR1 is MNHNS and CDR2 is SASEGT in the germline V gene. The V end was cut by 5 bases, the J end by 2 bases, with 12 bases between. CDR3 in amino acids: CASSRPGVNTGELFF. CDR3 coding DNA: TGTGCCAGCAGTAGACCGGGAGTAAACACCGGGGAGCTGTTTTTT.

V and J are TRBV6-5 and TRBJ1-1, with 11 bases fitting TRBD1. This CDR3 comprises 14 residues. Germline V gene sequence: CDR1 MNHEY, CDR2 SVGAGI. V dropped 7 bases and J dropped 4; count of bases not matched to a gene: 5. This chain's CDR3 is CASTRDRGTTEAFF. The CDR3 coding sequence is TGTGCCAGCACCCGGGACAGGGGGACCACTGAAGCTTTCTTT.

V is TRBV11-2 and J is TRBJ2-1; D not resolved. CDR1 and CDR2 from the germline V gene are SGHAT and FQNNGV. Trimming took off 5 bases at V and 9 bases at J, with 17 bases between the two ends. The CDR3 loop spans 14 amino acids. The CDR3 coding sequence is TGTGCCAGCAGCCAGAGGAGCCGGATGGGTGAGCAGTTCTTC. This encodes CASSQRSRMGEQFF.

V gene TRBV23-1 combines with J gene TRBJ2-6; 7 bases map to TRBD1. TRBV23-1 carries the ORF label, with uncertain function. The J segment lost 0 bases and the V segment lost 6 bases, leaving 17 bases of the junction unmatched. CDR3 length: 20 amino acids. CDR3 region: CASSPLLTGIRCSGANVLTF. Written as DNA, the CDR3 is TGCGCCAGCAGCCCCCTCCTGACAGGGATTCGATGCTCTGGGGCCAACGTCCTGACTTTC.